This T cell receptor beta chain was sequenced during a study of blood T cell repertoires in COVID-19. Study at large: From the United States, Italy and Spain came samples of acute and convalescent COVID-19. PBMCs, B-cell-depleted T cells, or T cells were the source of the cDNA or gDNA that made up the material.

Germline CDR1 LGHNA, CDR2 YNFKEQ. V trimming: 0 bases; J trimming: 6 bases; junction bases outside the gene matches: 6. CDR3 size: 16 residues. Original data processing: Reference gene primer amplification gave estimated nucleated cell counts. Assay used: immunoSEQ multiplex PCR; TCRdb lists only in-frame clones, some missing. D and trimming come from the DNA, and the V and J calls and clone size come from that table. Of under 50,000 clones listed, about four fifths were seen once; the top ten hold approximately 23%. The source material was peripheral blood. The receptor's source is a man in his sixties or seventies with acute or convalescent COVID-19. V and J are TRBV4-2 and TRBJ1-5; 9 bases are a match to TRBD1. The CDR3 DNA is TGTGCCAGCAGCCAAGAAGGGGACAGGGTTTTTCAGCCCCAGCATTTT. Translated, it gives CASSQEGDRVFQPQHF.